These T cell receptor beta chains were read from a single sample in a study of Graves' ophthalmopathy and Graves' hyperthyroidism. TCRdb independently ran MiXCR on the multiplex PCR reads; one entry per CDR3 protein. The sample shows about 210,000 distinct CDR3 sequences, about 32% of them seen only once. Sequenced input: peripheral blood. These receptors all stem from a man between 45 and 60 years old with Graves' ophthalmopathy. CDR3s include the opening cysteine and the closing phenylalanine or tryptophan. Fields, in order: D gene, J gene, V gene, clone size, CDR3 DNA, CDR3 protein. The D gene is left open where the match is weak. Clone size is shown for a subset of rows, as once, few, many or a class of expanded clone.

TRBD1,TRBJ2-7,TRBV6-5,few,TGTGCCAGCAGCTACCGGGACAGGGCGTCCTACGAGCAGTACTTC,CASSYRDRASYEQYF
NA,TRBJ1-1,TRBV4-3,many,TGCGCCAGCAGCCGTATTAGGGAGGCTGAAGCTTTCTTT,CASSRIREAEAFF
TRBD2,TRBJ2-7,TRBV28,many,TGTGCCAGCAGTTTAGCGGGAGTGAACGAGCAGTACTTC,CASSLAGVNEQYF
NA,TRBJ2-5,TRBV11-2,many,TGTGCCAGCAGCCCCGAGGCGGAGACCCAGTACTTC,CASSPEAETQYF
TRBD2,TRBJ2-5,TRBV20-1,many,TGCAGTGCTAGAAGTCCTAGCGGGACCCAAAAAGAGACCCAGTACTTC,CSARSPSGTQKETQYF
TRBD1,TRBJ2-7,TRBV18,many,TGTGCCAGCTCACCTATTGGGCAGGGACAGATGGACGAGCAGTACTTC,CASSPIGQGQMDEQYF
NA,TRBJ1-3,TRBV5-8,NA,TGTGCCAGCAGCAGACACAGGTCCGGAAACACCATATATTTT,CASSRHRSGNTIYF
NA,TRBJ2-5,TRBV29-1,many,TGCAGCGTTGATAGGGCCGGACAGCAAGAGACCCAGTACTTC,CSVDRAGQQETQYF
NA,TRBJ1-2,TRBV7-2,many,TGTGCCAGCAGCTTAGATCGTGGGGGATCGAACTATGGCTACACCTTC,CASSLDRGGSNYGYTF
NA,TRBJ2-2,TRBV27,many,TGTGCCAGCAGTTACCTAGCCACCAGCACCGGGGAGCTGTTTTTT,CASSYLATSTGELFF
TRBD1,TRBJ1-3,TRBV6-5,many,TGTGCCAGCAGCCACGGACAGGGGAACACCATATATTTT,CASSHGQGNTIYF
NA,TRBJ1-2,TRBV18,many,TGTGCCAGCTCTCCCGGGGCAGCCCCTCACCTTGGCTACACCTTC,CASSPGAAPHLGYTF
TRBD1,TRBJ1-5,TRBV6-2/TRBV6-3,many,TGTGCCAGCAGTTACTCGAAGGGGAGGACAGGTCGCTATAGCAATCAGCCCCAGCATTTT,CASSYSKGRTGRYSNQPQHF
NA,TRBJ2-7,TRBV29-1,NA,TGCAGCGTTGAACTACAGGGTGAGCAGTACTTC,CSVELQGEQYF
NA,TRBJ2-7,TRBV10-2,NA,TGCGCCAGCAGTGAGTCGCGGGAGCAGTACTTC,CASSESREQYF
NA,TRBJ1-3,TRBV18,many,TGTGCCAGCTCACCACCTCAGATGCCGAGGAGCACCATATATTTT,CASSPPQMPRSTIYF
NA,TRBJ2-7,TRBV7-9,many,TGTGCCAGCAGCTTTCCAAGCGACTCCTACGAGCAGTACTTC,CASSFPSDSYEQYF
NA,TRBJ2-4,TRBV13,many,TGTGCCAGCAGCTTAGGGGCGGGGCGTTACCCCAAAAACATTCAGTACTTC,CASSLGAGRYPKNIQYF
TRBD2,TRBJ2-2,TRBV7-8,many,TGTGCCAGCAGCCCCCGGTTAGCGGGAGACGCCGGGGAGCTGTTTTTT,CASSPRLAGDAGELFF
TRBD2,TRBJ2-5,TRBV7-2,NA,TGTGCCAGCAGCTTAGGCGGGAGTATGGAGACCCAGTACTTC,CASSLGGSMETQYF
TRBD2,TRBJ2-7,TRBV20-1,many,TGCAGTGCTCCTTGGGAGGGGCATCAGTACTTC,CSAPWEGHQYF
NA,TRBJ2-7,TRBV10-3,NA,TGTGCCATCAGTGTCTCACAGAACTCCTACGAGCAGTACTTC,CAISVSQNSYEQYF
TRBD1,TRBJ2-5,TRBV25-1,NA,TGTGCCAGCAGTGATTCGGGGACAGGGGGCAGGGGGGAGACCCAGTACTTC,CASSDSGTGGRGETQYF
TRBD1,TRBJ1-6,TRBV12-3/TRBV12-4,many,TGTGCCAGCACCCAGGACAGGGAGCCAAATTCACCCCTCCACTTT,CASTQDREPNSPLHF
TRBD2,TRBJ2-7,TRBV11-2,NA,TGTGCCAGCAGCTTCCCGGGACTAGCGGGAGTGTACGAGCAGTACTTC,CASSFPGLAGVYEQYF
NA,TRBJ1-1,TRBV6-1,many,TGTGCCAGCAGTGTCAAGGGCCCCGAAGCTTTCTTT,CASSVKGPEAFF
TRBD1,TRBJ2-3,TRBV6-2/TRBV6-3,NA,TGTGCCAGCAGTTGGGGTGGTGCAGGGGGCGCAGATACGCAGTATTTT,CASSWGGAGGADTQYF
NA,TRBJ2-7,TRBV28,many,TGTGCCAGCGAGAGCCAGGGGGGAGGGTACTACGAGCAGTACTTC,CASESQGGGYYEQYF
NA,TRBJ2-7,TRBV4-1,many,TGCGCCAGCAGCCAACGGGACACAGCCTACGAGCAGTACTTC,CASSQRDTAYEQYF
NA,TRBJ1-6,TRBV20-1,many,TGCAGTGCTAGAGATAATCGTAAAGTGGACTTAAATTCACCCCTCCACTTT,CSARDNRKVDLNSPLHF
NA,TRBJ2-7,TRBV20-1,many,TGCAGTGCTAGGGGGGCAGGGATGAACGAGCAGTACTTC,CSARGAGMNEQYF
NA,TRBJ2-5,TRBV12-5,many,TGTGCTAGTGGTTTGGTACCTACGGGGAGAGAGACCCAGTACTTC,CASGLVPTGRETQYF
TRBD1,TRBJ1-1,TRBV5-1,many,TGCGCCAGCAGCCCGGACAGGGGTTCGAACACTGAAGCTTTCTTT,CASSPDRGSNTEAFF
TRBD2,TRBJ2-7,TRBV20-1,many,TGCAGTGCTAGAGATGTTCTAGCGGTCGCCTACGAGCAGTACTTC,CSARDVLAVAYEQYF
NA,TRBJ1-1,TRBV6-2/TRBV6-3,NA,TGTGCCAGCAGGGATCCGCCGATGAACACTGAAGCTTTCTTT,CASRDPPMNTEAFF
NA,TRBJ1-1,TRBV11-2,NA,TGTGCCAGCAGCTTAGAGAGGGGCACTGAAGCTTTCTTT,CASSLERGTEAFF
TRBD2,TRBJ2-5,TRBV12-3/TRBV12-4,many,TGTGCCAGCAGAGGACTAGCCGGTCGGGGAGAGACCCAGTACTTC,CASRGLAGRGETQYF
NA,TRBJ2-7,TRBV7-3,NA,TGTGCCAGCAGCTCATCGGGAGACTACGAGCAGTACTTC,CASSSSGDYEQYF
TRBD1,TRBJ2-5,TRBV28,many,TGTGCCAGTACCCGACAGGGGGCGGAAGAGACCCAGTACTTC,CASTRQGAEETQYF
NA,TRBJ1-1,TRBV20-1,NA,TGCAGTGCTAGCCCGACGGGAATGAACACTGAAGCTTTCTTT,CSASPTGMNTEAFF
NA,TRBJ2-7,TRBV5-1,many,TGCGCCAGCAGCTTGGGCGGGGTCGACTTCGAGCAGTACTTC,CASSLGGVDFEQYF
TRBD1,TRBJ1-2,TRBV12-3/TRBV12-4,NA,TGTGCCAGCAGCACGGGACAGATAGCTAACTATGGCTACACCTTC,CASSTGQIANYGYTF
NA,TRBJ1-5,TRBV7-2,many,TGTGCCAGCAGCTTAGAATGGGGTAGCAATCAGCCCCAGCATTTT,CASSLEWGSNQPQHF
TRBD1,TRBJ1-5,TRBV6-5,NA,TGTGCCAGCAGTTCCTCACGACAGGGTGCAGGGCCCCAGCATTTT,CASSSSRQGAGPQHF
TRBD1,TRBJ2-5,TRBV15,many,TGTGCCACCAGCACGCGACAGGGGACCCAGTACTTC,CATSTRQGTQYF
NA,TRBJ1-2,TRBV12-3/TRBV12-4,NA,TGTGCCAGCAGTACAGGGAGTGGAGGCTACACCTTC,CASSTGSGGYTF
NA,TRBJ1-1,TRBV20-1,many,TGCAGTGCTAGAGACCCGAACACTGAAGCTTTCTTT,CSARDPNTEAFF
TRBD2,TRBJ2-7,TRBV28,NA,TGTGCCAGCAGTGGGGGGGGAGGATGGGAGGGCCGGTACGAGCAGTACTTC,CASSGGGGWEGRYEQYF
NA,TRBJ1-2,TRBV14,many,TGTGCCAGCTCGTACGAAACTAACTATGGCTACACCTTC,CASSYETNYGYTF
TRBD1,TRBJ2-7,TRBV6-1,many,TGTGCCAGCAGTAAGACAGGGCGTGAGCAGTACTTC,CASSKTGREQYF
NA,TRBJ1-1,TRBV25-1,many,TGTGCCAGCAGTGCAGGGGACGGCACTGAAGCTTTCTTT,CASSAGDGTEAFF
TRBD1,TRBJ1-6,TRBV3-1,many,TGTGCCAGCAGGGACACAGGGGACGGGAGTTCACCCCTCCACTTT,CASRDTGDGSSPLHF
NA,TRBJ2-5,TRBV6-1,many,TGTGCCAGCGACGGGAGAGCCCAAGAGACCCAGTACTTC,CASDGRAQETQYF
NA,TRBJ1-2,TRBV5-5,many,TGTGCCAGCAGCCAGACCGGGACCACAAGCTACGGCTACACCTTC,CASSQTGTTSYGYTF
NA,TRBJ1-1,TRBV12-3/TRBV12-4,NA,TGTGCCAGCAGTTCTCTGACCGGCCGAGGCACTGAAGCTTTCTTT,CASSSLTGRGTEAFF